The 20 T cell receptor beta chains reported below all come from one sample, sequenced in a study of vaccination effects on CD4 cells after COVID-19. The assay was immunoSEQ multiplex PCR, and TCRdb's table has in-frame clones only and misses some. Counted here are 15,000 to 20,000 clones, 65% to 80% occurring once; the ten biggest clones make up under 25%. These receptors' antigens are unknown. Antigen-specific CD4+ T cells were expanded (with viral peptide pools) by the ViraFEST assay ahead of sequencing. Following 10 days of culture, CD4+ T cells were isolated. Documented for the person is a PCR-confirmed SARS-CoV-2 infection occurring between March and December 2020. Participants were vaccinated with two doses of either the BNT162b2 or mRNA-1273 vaccine. Sequences were derived from CD4+ T cells from PBMCs cultured with SARS-CoV-2 spike peptides, sampled after COVID-19 vaccination. The receptor source for this set is a human donor who had a prior SARS-CoV-2 infection.

The V gene is TRBV6-6, the J gene TRBJ1-2; no clear D. Germline lookup yields CDR1 MNHNY and CDR2 SVGAGI (reference sequence). V lost 0 bases to trimming and J lost 2 bases, with 1 base between them. The CDR3 sequence is 12 residues long. Here the CDR3 DNA reads TGTGCCAGCAGTTACTCGAACTATGGCTACACCTTC. It yields the protein CASSYSNYGYTF.

The CDR3 protein is CASSLAQGEQFF. The CDR3 region has the DNA TGTGCCAGCAGCTTAGCGCAGGGAGAGCAGTTCTTC. J is TRBJ2-1 and V is TRBV7-9; TRBD1 is a possible D gene (5 bases). V lost 0 bases and J 10 bases, leaving 7 bases between the germline ends. Germline loops: CDR1 SEHNR, CDR2 FQNEAQ (reference sequence). The CDR3 runs 12 residues.

The J gene is TRBJ2-3, the V gene TRBV29-1; D unclear. V dropped 3 bases and J dropped 1 base, with 5 bases sitting between them. CDR3 length equals 12 residues. CDR1 and CDR2 (germline): SQVTM, ANQGSEA. The CDR3: CSVDGGTDTQYF. DNA for the CDR3: TGCAGCGTTGATGGCGGCACAGATACGCAGTATTTT.

This clone was recorded a few times. The chain links TRBV19 to TRBJ2-7, with 10 bases matching TRBD1. The germline V gene encodes CDR1 LNHDA and CDR2 SQIVND (reference sequence). The CDR3 has 15 residues. The V segment lost 5 bases and the J segment 2 bases; nucleotides outside the gene matches: 6. CDR3 DNA: TGTGCCAGTAGTGCTACCGGGACAGGGGCCTACGAGCAGTACTTC. Amino acids: CASSATGTGAYEQYF.

This clone turned up a few times. This chain uses TRBV7-3 with TRBJ2-7; maybe TRBD2 (6 bases). This CDR3 has 13 residues. Germline V gene sequence: CDR1 SGHTA, CDR2 FQGTGA. The V end lost 5 bases, the J end lost 7 bases, and 15 bases lay between the germline ends. CDR3 in DNA: TGTGCCAGCAGCCCTAACTGGGGGAGGGAGCAGTACTTC. Translated: CASSPNWGREQYF.

The chain is built from TRBV6-4 and TRBJ2-5; D may be TRBD1 or TRBD2 (5 bases each). The V and J ends lost 2 bases and 2 bases respectively, with 18 bases between them. CDR1 is MRHNA and CDR2 is SNTAGT in the germline V gene. This CDR3 spans 17 amino acids. The CDR3 is CASSDKAVRGSQETQYF. The CDR3 DNA sequence: TGTGCCAGCAGTGACAAAGCGGTTAGGGGCTCTCAAGAGACCCAGTACTTC.

The rearrangement joins TRBV7-2 to TRBJ2-1, with 13 bases fitting TRBD2. The CDR3 spans 16 residues. Losses at the gene ends were 5 bases for V and 7 bases for J; bases not matched to a gene: 8. Per germline, CDR1 SGHTA and CDR2 FQGNSA. CDR3 nucleotide sequence: TGTGCCAGCAGCCTAGGGACTAGCGGGATCGGGAATGAGCAGTTCTTC. Translation gives CASSLGTSGIGNEQFF.

This clone has more than one count but fewer than ten. J is TRBJ1-6 and V is TRBV10-2; the D gene is possibly TRBD1 (5 bases). The V gene's germline CDR1 is WSHSY and CDR2 SAAADI. This CDR3 is built from 16 residues. V lost 0 bases, J lost 9 bases, and 15 bases lay in between. This chain's CDR3 is CASSESGPRLSSPLHF. The CDR3 DNA reads as TGCGCCAGCAGTGAGTCGGGGCCCAGACTCTCTTCACCCCTCCACTTT.

The rearrangement links TRBV5-1 to TRBJ1-6; D is unresolved. Germline CDR1 is SGHRS and CDR2 is YFSETQ. The V end lost 1 base, the J end lost 6 bases, and 11 bases lay between the germline ends. The CDR3 spans 15 residues. As DNA, the CDR3 is TGCGCCAGCAGCTTGACCCCGCGCCCTAATTCACCCCTCCACTTT. Its translation: CASSLTPRPNSPLHF.

This chain joins TRBV7-3 and TRBJ2-3; 11 bases line up with TRBD1. Per germline, CDR1 SGHTA and CDR2 FQGTGA. Trimming removed 5 bases from V and 2 bases from J; junction bases left unmatched: 9. The CDR3 sequence is 17 residues long. CDR3 DNA: TGTGCCAGCAGCCCCTCGGACAGGGGGCGCATCACAGATACGCAGTATTTT. It specifies CASSPSDRGRITDTQYF.

The chain joins TRBV5-5 to TRBJ2-2; tentatively, D is TRBD2 (5 bases). From germline, CDR1 is SGHKS and CDR2 YYEKEE (reference sequence). This CDR3 has 14 amino acids. With 2 bases removed from V and 5 bases from J, the gap between germline ends came to 10 bases. The CDR3 DNA follows: TGTGCCAGCAGCTTAAGGGAGTGGACCGGGGAGCTGTTTTTT. It yields the protein CASSLREWTGELFF.

This clone occurred once. CDR3 sequence (DNA): TGTGCCAGCAGCTTGGGGTTTGGTAGGGGAGATACGCAGTATTTT. Translating it yields CASSLGFGRGDTQYF. V and J are TRBV7-9 and TRBJ2-3, with D perhaps matching TRBD1 (5 bases). Trimming took 3 bases from V and 5 from J, leaving 15 bases between them. The length of the CDR3 is 15 residues. Germline values: CDR1 SEHNR, CDR2 FQNEAQ (reference sequence).

V is TRBV5-5 and J is TRBJ2-7, with 9 bases fitting TRBD2. With 6 bases clipped from V and 3 bases from J, the junction kept 19 bases outside the gene matches. The germline CDR1 and CDR2 sequences are SGHKS and YYEKEE (reference sequence). This CDR3 is built from 18 residues. CDR3 sequence (DNA): TGTGCCAGCACCGATGAGCGGGGGGCATCGGGACACCACTACGAGCAGTACTTC. Its translation: CASTDERGASGHHYEQYF.

The CDR3 protein is CASSYSAYDYGYTF. The DNA of the CDR3 is TGTGCCAGCAGTTACTCGGCATACGACTATGGCTACACCTTC. The V call is TRBV6-5, the J call TRBJ1-2; D uncertain. The CDR3 spans 14 residues. CDR1 MNHEY and CDR2 SVGAGI come from the germline V gene. V lost 0 bases to trimming and J lost 3 bases, with 8 bases between them.

The V gene is TRBV5-1, the J gene TRBJ1-3, with 10 bases that match TRBD1. The length of the CDR3 is 16 residues. The V gene's germline CDR1 is SGHRS and CDR2 YFSETQ. V trimming: 4 bases; J trimming: 3 bases; junction bases outside the gene matches: 7. CDR3 in DNA: TGCGCCAGCAGCCTTACCGGGACAGGGGTTGGAAACACCATATATTTT. As protein: CASSLTGTGVGNTIYF.

V is TRBV6-2 or TRBV6-3 and J is TRBJ2-2; 10 positions agree with TRBD2. Germline values: CDR1 MNHEY, CDR2 SVGEGT. The CDR3 sequence is 21 residues long. J gave up 1 base and V 5 bases, and 19 bases lay outside the gene matches. The CDR3 nucleotides are TGTGCCAGCAGTACCCGGACAGCCCTAAGACAGCGGGAGGGGAACACCGGGGAGCTGTTTTTT. This encodes CASSTRTALRQREGNTGELFF.

By share, this clone counts as medium-sized. The DNA for the CDR3 is TGTGCCAGCAGCCAATGGGGACTAGCGGGAGGAGATACGCAGTATTTT. It specifies CASSQWGLAGGDTQYF. The rearrangement uses TRBV3-1 (or the pseudogene TRBV3-2) and TRBJ2-3; 15 bases map to TRBD2. This CDR3 region has 16 residues. J was trimmed by 5 bases and V by 2 bases; bases with no gene match: 2. CDR1 is LGHDT and CDR2 is YNNKEL in the germline V gene (reference sequence).

There are a few counts of this clone. The V call is TRBV2, the J call TRBJ2-7, with TRBD1 matching 7 bases. This CDR3 has 20 residues. J lost 6 bases, V lost 2 bases, and 25 bases had no gene match. The germline V gene has CDR1 SNHLY and CDR2 FYNNEI. CDR3 amino acids: CASSESPWDRRPPAPSEQYF. CDR3 nucleotides: TGTGCCAGCAGTGAATCACCCTGGGACAGACGACCCCCAGCTCCGTCCGAGCAGTACTTC.

This clone was found a few times. The chain is built from TRBV9 and TRBJ1-2; 8 bases are a match to TRBD1. The CDR3 sequence is 14 residues long. With V trimmed by 3 bases and J by 5 bases, 6 bases remained unmatched. CDR1 SGDLS and CDR2 YYNGEE come from the germline V gene. The CDR3 region has the DNA TGTGCCAGCAGCGGCGGACAGGGCTATTATGGCTACACCTTC. Translation: CASSGGQGYYGYTF. The variable domain in full, completed from reference TRBV9 and TRBJ1-2, reads DSGVTQTPKHLITATGQRVTLRCSPRSGDLSVYWYQQSLDQGLQFLIQYYNGEERAKGNILERFSAQQFPDLHSELNLSSLELGDSALYFCASSGGQGYYGYTFGSGTRLTVV.

This clone has only one observation. The CDR3 reads CASSFRGQGRQPQHF. In DNA form, the CDR3 reads TGTGCCAGCAGTTTTAGGGGACAGGGAAGGCAGCCCCAGCATTTT. This chain connects TRBV27 to TRBJ1-5; 9 positions agree with TRBD1. CDR3 size: 15 residues. Trimming took 3 bases from V and 7 from J; bases not matched to a gene: 7. Germline values: CDR1 MNHEY, CDR2 SMNVEV (reference sequence).